One T cell receptor (beta chain) is described in this entry. The CDR3 loop spans 16 amino acids. The data derive from a study of T cells expressing NK-cell markers. TCRdb reprocessed the 5' RACE reads; each CDR3 protein has one entry and no DNA is given. Recorded here are 200,000 to 300,000 distinct CDR3 sequences; the top ten clones represent 4% to 5%. Material: blood T cells: a sorted CD56 or NKG2C T cell subset, CD4+ or CD8+ T cells, or bulk PBMC T cells (not recorded which). The rearrangement links TRBV12-3 or TRBV12-4 to TRBJ2-5; TCRdb's assignment of TRBD2 cannot be checked, as there is no DNA. The receptor's source is a woman aged 18-70 years in good health. The CDR3 sequence: CASSRPGTSGQETQYF.